A single TCR beta chain is shown here with its context. Sequencing was performed with immunoSEQ multiplex PCR; in TCRdb, only in-frame clones are kept and a portion is missing. The top ten clones hold around 2% of a sample with approximately 63,000 clones, 85% to 95% of them seen once. The entry originates in a study of T cell changes during pregnancy in multiple sclerosis. From germline, CDR1 is MDHEN and CDR2 SYDVKM. Trimming shortened V by 8 bases and J by 3 bases, and 10 bases separated the two germline ends. The CDR3 is 13 residues long. The sample here was peripheral blood, taken in the third trimester of pregnancy. This sequence joins TRBV28 and TRBJ2-2, with D unresolved. The receptor was isolated from a female donor in good health, enrolled as a control in a pregnancy study. Here the CDR3 DNA reads TGTGCCAGCGAAACTCAATACACCGGGGAGCTGTTTTTT. Its protein product is CASETQYTGELFF.